This TCR beta chain was identified in a study of cytomegalovirus exposure and HLA in healthy donors. The study ran its PCR with 60 Vbeta and 13 Jbeta primers. The protocol was immunoSEQ multiplex PCR, while the TCRdb copy is restricted to in-frame clones and leaves out a portion. The listing records tens of thousands of clones. Study-wide findings and caveats: In a later analysis, at a false discovery rate of 0.05, 17,000 or so TCR beta sequences were associated with HLA alleles. Among TCR sequences, most were rare, though some public TCRs appeared in many donors. Sequencing probably produced one cluster of sequence variants that were highly shared. There were reportedly fewer N-insertions in an Asian-associated ancestry cluster than the approximately 600-donor mean, in a later analysis.

A note on this clone: The antigen remains unidentified.

The germline gives CDR1 LNHDA, CDR2 SQIVND (reference sequence). Trimming removed 10 bases from V and 1 base from J; junction bases left unmatched: 10. The length of the CDR3 is 15 residues. The origin of this receptor is a man between 25 and 39 years old in good health and CMV-seronegative. Sequencing was performed on PBMCs. The V gene is TRBV19, the J gene TRBJ2-7; 10 bases map to TRBD2. The CDR3 DNA is TGTGCCACGCGCCCGGGACTAGCGATTTCCTACGAGCAGTACTTC. Translating gives CATRPGLAISYEQYF.